The next 14 T cell receptor beta chains were all read from a single sample in a study of blood T cell repertoires in COVID-19. Sequenced by immunoSEQ multiplex PCR; TCRdb stores in-frame clones only, minus some. The repertoire holds about 94,000 clones, with about 90% as singletons. Sequences were obtained from peripheral blood. The receptors come from a human donor with acute or convalescent COVID-19. The donor label of this sample is uncertain.

The V and J genes are TRBV5-1 and TRBJ1-2; D call uncertain. The CDR3 runs 13 residues. V lost 2 bases and J lost 3, with 8 bases in between. CDR1 and CDR2 from the germline V gene are SGHRS and YFSETQ. CDR3 in amino acids: CASSFYGDYGYTF. CDR3 sequence (DNA): TGCGCCAGCAGCTTCTACGGTGACTATGGCTACACCTTC.

The chain employs TRBV5-1 and TRBJ1-1; D remains unclear. With 7 bases removed from V and 3 bases from J, the gap between germline ends came to 7 bases. CDR3 length equals 11 residues. Germline V gene sequence: CDR1 SGHRS, CDR2 YFSETQ. The CDR3 sequence is CASRVDTEAFF. Here the CDR3 DNA reads TGCGCCAGCCGGGTCGACACTGAAGCTTTCTTT.

This chain links TRBV7-2 with TRBJ1-1; 9 positions agree with TRBD1. Germline CDR1 reads SGHTA; CDR2 reads FQGNSA. CDR3 length: 15 residues. V shed 3 bases and J 5 bases; nucleotides not matched to a gene: 7. CDR3 loop: CASSLGGQGKTEAFF. CDR3 DNA: TGTGCCAGCAGCTTGGGGGGACAGGGAAAGACTGAAGCTTTCTTT.

A remark on this clone: This sample also contains other DNA sequences that code for the same CDR3. J is TRBJ2-3 and V is TRBV19; TRBD1 agrees at 9 bases. V gave up 6 bases and J gave up 5 bases; unmatched junction bases: 3. CDR1 is LNHDA and CDR2 is SQIVND in the germline V gene (reference sequence). CDR3 size: 13 residues. The CDR3 loop is CASRQGARDTQYF. The CDR3 DNA reads as TGTGCCAGTAGACAGGGGGCGAGAGATACGCAGTATTTT. Full variable domain (rest looked up from reference TRBV19 and TRBJ2-3): DGGITQSPKYLFRKEGQNVTLSCEQNLNHDAMYWYRQDPGQGLRLIYYSQIVNDFQKGDIAEGYSVSREKKESFPLTVTSAQKNPTAFYLCASRQGARDTQYFGPGTRLTVL.

The chain combines TRBV5-1 with TRBJ1-1; a possible D gene is TRBD1 (5 bases). The CDR3 spans 14 residues. The germline V gene encodes CDR1 SGHRS and CDR2 YFSETQ. The V end was cut by 3 bases, the J end by 4 bases, with 13 bases between. The CDR3 DNA follows: TGCGCCAGCAGCTCCTTCGGACAAGTCACTGAAGCTTTCTTT. It translates to CASSSFGQVTEAFF.

This chain uses TRBV5-1 with TRBJ1-1, with D unclear. Looked up from germline, CDR1 is SGHRS and CDR2 is YFSETQ. Trimming shortened V by 0 bases and J by 8 bases, and 17 bases separated the two germline ends. The CDR3 has 15 amino acids. The chain's CDR3 is CASSLASLVSGEAFF. For the CDR3, the DNA is TGCGCCAGCAGCTTGGCCAGTCTGGTGTCAGGAGAAGCTTTCTTT.

The chain couples TRBV20-1 to TRBJ2-3; D gene uncertain. This CDR3 is 11 amino acids long. CDR1 is DFQATT and CDR2 is SNEGSKA in the germline V gene (reference sequence). Trimming removed 5 bases from V and 8 bases from J, with 11 bases in between. The CDR3 here is CSALTGGTQYF. DNA for the CDR3: TGCAGTGCTCTCACGGGTGGTACGCAGTATTTT.

This clone was found once. V and J are TRBV6-5 and TRBJ1-2; D remains unclear. The CDR3 has 15 residues. CDR1 is MNHEY and CDR2 is SVGAGI in the germline V gene. The V gene lost 0 bases and the J gene lost 6 bases, with 14 bases spanning the gap. The CDR3 loop is CASSYSMMRSDGYTF. Here the CDR3 DNA reads TGTGCCAGCAGTTACTCGATGATGCGGTCCGATGGCTACACCTTC.

The rearrangement joins TRBV30 to TRBJ2-1; TRBD2 matches at 10 bases. V was clipped by 0 bases and J by 5 bases; unmatched bases: 4. The CDR3 is made up of 15 amino acids. CDR1 GTSNPN and CDR2 SVGIG come from the germline V gene (reference sequence). The CDR3 coding sequence is TGTGCCTGGAGTGTACAGCGGGGGGGGGACAATGAGCAGTTCTTC. Amino acid sequence: CAWSVQRGGDNEQFF. Together with reference TRBV30 and TRBJ2-1, the CDR3 gives the full variable domain: SQTIHQWPATLVQPVGSPLSLECTVEGTSNPNLYWYRQAAGRGLQLLFYSVGIGQISSEVPQNLSASRPQDRQFILSSKKLLLSDSGFYLCAWSVQRGGDNEQFFGPGTRLTVL.

This sequence joins TRBV28 and TRBJ2-3; 9 bases agree with TRBD1. The CDR3 runs 16 residues. J gave up 1 base and V 6 bases, and 8 bases lay outside the gene matches. Germline loops: CDR1 MDHEN, CDR2 SYDVKM. CDR3 amino acids: CASRVGTGRGTDTQYF. For the CDR3, the DNA is TGTGCCAGCAGGGTGGGGACAGGGAGGGGCACAGATACGCAGTATTTT.

This chain links TRBV28 with TRBJ2-7; D not resolved. Germline CDR1 reads MDHEN; CDR2 reads SYDVKM. Trimming removed 3 bases from V and 4 bases from J, with 22 bases in between. There are 17 residues in the CDR3. The CDR3 loop reads CASSFITREPGVYEQYF. The CDR3 nucleotides are TGTGCCAGCAGTTTTATTACGCGAGAGCCTGGAGTGTACGAGCAGTACTTC.

In its sample, this clone ranks as medium-sized. The V gene is TRBV19, the J gene TRBJ1-3; D perhaps matches TRBD1 (6 bases). The CDR3 loop spans 16 amino acids. CDR1 and CDR2 from the germline V gene are LNHDA and SQIVND (reference sequence). Trimming shortened V by 4 bases and J by 2 bases, and 15 bases separated the two germline ends. The CDR3 DNA reads TGTGCCAGTAGTACCCGCACCGGGACAACTGGAAACACCATATATTTT. As protein: CASSTRTGTTGNTIYF.

This clone was recorded once. J is TRBJ2-7 and V is TRBV6-6, with D perhaps matching TRBD1 (6 bases). Trimming cost V 6 bases and J 3 bases, with 15 bases left between them. This CDR3 comprises 14 residues. Germline values: CDR1 MNHNY, CDR2 SVGAGI (reference sequence). The CDR3 DNA sequence: TGTGCCAGCAGCCTAGGACAGAGAAACTACGAGCAGTACTTC. This translates into CASSLGQRNYEQYF.

This clone came up a few times. V is TRBV11-2 and J is TRBJ2-5, with TRBD2 matching 9 bases. Germline CDR1 reads SGHAT; CDR2 reads FQNNGV. Trimming took 3 bases from V and 1 from J; bases not matched to a gene: 6. The CDR3 totals 16 residues. For the CDR3, the DNA is TGTGCCAGCAGCTTGTATAGCGGGGGTATCCAAGAGACCCAGTACTTC. It specifies CASSLYSGGIQETQYF.